The rows below give T cell receptor beta chains drawn from one sample of a study of T-cell reconstitution after alpha-beta-depleted transplantation in children. MiXCR was run by TCRdb on the PCR reads, yielding one entry per CDR3 protein. Of some 220,000 distinct CDR3 sequences listed, roughly a tenth are singletons. The input for sequencing was PBMCs, taken before TCRalphabeta/CD19-depleted stem cell transplant. The receptors were gathered from a child younger than two with acute myeloid leukemia, due to receive a stem cell transplant. Each CDR3 is given with its conserved first and last residue. Each record gives: J gene, CDR3 length, D gene, V gene, clone size, CDR3 DNA, CDR3 protein. D genes are given only for firm matches. Rows give clone size only sometimes, using once, few, many, or a class for an expanded clone.

J: TRBJ2-3; length: 17; D: TRBD1; V: TRBV2; size: few; DNA: TGTGCCAGCAGTTGGAACAGGGGACCAATGAGCACAGATACGCAGTATTTT; CDR3: CASSWNRGPMSTDTQYF
J: TRBJ2-7; length: 14; D: .; V: TRBV7-2; size: many; DNA: TGTGCCAGCAGCCACGGGGGTAGCTCCTACGAGCAGTACTTC; CDR3: CASSHGGSSYEQYF
J: TRBJ2-1; length: 15; D: TRBD2; V: TRBV10-2; size: .; DNA: TGCGCCAGCAGAGTTACTAGCGGGACCTACAATGAGCAGTTCTTC; CDR3: CASRVTSGTYNEQFF
J: TRBJ1-3; length: 14; D: .; V: TRBV3-1; size: many; DNA: TGTGCCAGCAGCTCAAGGGACGGCGGAAACACCATATATTTT; CDR3: CASSSRDGGNTIYF
J: TRBJ2-1; length: 18; D: TRBD2; V: TRBV5-5; size: .; DNA: TGTGCCAGCAGCTTCCGGCTAGCGGGCTATAGCTCCTACAATGAGCAGTTCTTC; CDR3: CASSFRLAGYSSYNEQFF
J: TRBJ2-7; length: 18; D: TRBD2; V: TRBV5-1; size: .; DNA: TGCGCCAGCAGCTCGATTGGTGTTCTAGCGGGAGGCGGCTACGAGCAGTACTTC; CDR3: CASSSIGVLAGGGYEQYF
J: TRBJ2-1; length: 14; D: .; V: TRBV5-1; size: few; DNA: TGCGCCAGCAGCCCCGCAAGAGGGCTCAATGAGCAGTTCTTC; CDR3: CASSPARGLNEQFF
J: TRBJ2-2; length: 12; D: .; V: TRBV7-2; size: many; DNA: TGTGTCAGCAGCTTCAGGGCCGGGGAGCTGTTTTTT; CDR3: CVSSFRAGELFF
J: TRBJ2-7; length: 13; D: .; V: TRBV24-1; size: few; DNA: TGTGCCACCAGTGAGGTGGGTACCTACGAGCAGTACTTC; CDR3: CATSEVGTYEQYF
J: TRBJ1-1; length: 12; D: .; V: TRBV6-6; size: .; DNA: TGTGCCAGCCACAACGGGAACACTGAAGCTTTCTTT; CDR3: CASHNGNTEAFF
J: TRBJ2-6; length: 16; D: .; V: TRBV2; size: few; DNA: TGTGCCAGCACAAAGGGGCTCCGCTCTGGGGCCAACGTCCTGACTTTC; CDR3: CASTKGLRSGANVLTF
J: TRBJ2-1; length: 14; D: .; V: TRBV5-1; size: many; DNA: TGCGCCAGCAGCTTTACTAGCTCCTACAATGAGCAGTTCTTC; CDR3: CASSFTSSYNEQFF
J: TRBJ2-2; length: 15; D: .; V: TRBV7-2; size: .; DNA: TGTGCCGGCAGCTTAGGGGGAGTCGGTACCGGGGAGCTGTTTTTT; CDR3: CAGSLGGVGTGELFF
J: TRBJ1-1; length: 15; D: .; V: TRBV6-5; size: many; DNA: TGTGCCAGCAAGTCCGGGGCAGGACCCGGGACTGAAGCTTTCTTT; CDR3: CASKSGAGPGTEAFF
J: TRBJ2-5; length: 19; D: .; V: TRBV21-1; size: many; DNA: TGTGCCAGCAGCTCCAATTCCCAAACTAGCGGGAGGGCCCTGGAGACCCAGTACTTC; CDR3: CASSSNSQTSGRALETQYF